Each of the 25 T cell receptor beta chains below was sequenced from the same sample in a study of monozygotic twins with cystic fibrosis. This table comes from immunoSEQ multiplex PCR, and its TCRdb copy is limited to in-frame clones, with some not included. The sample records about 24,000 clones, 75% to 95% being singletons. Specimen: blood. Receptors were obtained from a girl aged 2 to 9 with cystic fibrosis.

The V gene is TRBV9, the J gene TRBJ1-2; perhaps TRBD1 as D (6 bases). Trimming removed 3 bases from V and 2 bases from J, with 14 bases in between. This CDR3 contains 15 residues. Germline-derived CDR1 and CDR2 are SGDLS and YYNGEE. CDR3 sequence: CASSATTRGNYGYTF. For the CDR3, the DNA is TGTGCCAGCAGCGCAACTACCAGGGGAAACTATGGCTACACCTTC. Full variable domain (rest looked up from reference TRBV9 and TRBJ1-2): DSGVTQTPKHLITATGQRVTLRCSPRSGDLSVYWYQQSLDQGLQFLIQYYNGEERAKGNILERFSAQQFPDLHSELNLSSLELGDSALYFCASSATTRGNYGYTFGSGTRLTVV.

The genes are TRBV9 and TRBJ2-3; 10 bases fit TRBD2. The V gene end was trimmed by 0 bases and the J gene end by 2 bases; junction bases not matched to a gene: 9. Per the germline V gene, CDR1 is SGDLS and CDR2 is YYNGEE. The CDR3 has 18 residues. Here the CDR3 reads CASSVAHLSGGNTDTQYF. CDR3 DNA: TGTGCCAGCAGCGTAGCCCACCTTAGCGGGGGGAACACAGATACGCAGTATTTT. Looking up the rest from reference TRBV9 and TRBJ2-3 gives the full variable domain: DSGVTQTPKHLITATGQRVTLRCSPRSGDLSVYWYQQSLDQGLQFLIQYYNGEERAKGNILERFSAQQFPDLHSELNLSSLELGDSALYFCASSVAHLSGGNTDTQYFGPGTRLTVL.

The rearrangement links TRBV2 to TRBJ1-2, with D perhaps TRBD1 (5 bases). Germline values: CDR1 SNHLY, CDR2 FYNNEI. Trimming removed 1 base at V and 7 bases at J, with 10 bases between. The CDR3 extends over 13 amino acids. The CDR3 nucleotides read TGTGCCAGCAGTGAAGGACGGGGGACTGGCTACACCTTC. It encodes CASSEGRGTGYTF.

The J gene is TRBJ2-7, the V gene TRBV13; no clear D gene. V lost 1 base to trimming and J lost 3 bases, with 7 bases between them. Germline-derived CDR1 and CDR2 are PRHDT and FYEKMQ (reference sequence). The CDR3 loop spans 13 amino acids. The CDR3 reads CASSLVRSYEQYF. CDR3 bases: TGTGCCAGCAGCTTAGTACGGAGCTACGAGCAGTACTTC.

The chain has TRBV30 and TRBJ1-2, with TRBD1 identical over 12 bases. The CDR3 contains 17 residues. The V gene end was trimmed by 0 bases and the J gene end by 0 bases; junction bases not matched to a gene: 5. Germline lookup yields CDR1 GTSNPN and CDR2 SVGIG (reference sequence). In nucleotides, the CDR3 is TGTGCCTGGAGTGTATGGGGACAGGGGGCCACTAACTATGGCTACACCTTC. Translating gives CAWSVWGQGATNYGYTF. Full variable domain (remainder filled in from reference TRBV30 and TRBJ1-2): SQTIHQWPATLVQPVGSPLSLECTVEGTSNPNLYWYRQAAGRGLQLLFYSVGIGQISSEVPQNLSASRPQDRQFILSSKKLLLSDSGFYLCAWSVWGQGATNYGYTFGSGTRLTVV.

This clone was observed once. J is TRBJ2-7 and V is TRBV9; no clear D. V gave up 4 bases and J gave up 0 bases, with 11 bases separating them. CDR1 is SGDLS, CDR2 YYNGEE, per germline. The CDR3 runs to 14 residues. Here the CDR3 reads CASSQSSSSYEQYF. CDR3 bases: TGTGCCAGCAGCCAATCGTCCAGCTCCTACGAGCAGTACTTC.

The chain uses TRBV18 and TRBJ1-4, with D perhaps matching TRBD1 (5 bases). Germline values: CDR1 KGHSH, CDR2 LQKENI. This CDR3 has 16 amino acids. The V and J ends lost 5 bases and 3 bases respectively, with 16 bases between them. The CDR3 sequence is CASSSQGGTSNEKLFF. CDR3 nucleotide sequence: TGTGCCAGCTCATCTCAGGGCGGCACCTCTAATGAAAAACTGTTTTTT.

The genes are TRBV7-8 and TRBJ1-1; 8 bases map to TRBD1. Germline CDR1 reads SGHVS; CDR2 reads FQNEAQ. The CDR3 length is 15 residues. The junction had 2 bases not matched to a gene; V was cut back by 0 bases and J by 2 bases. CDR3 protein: CASSLATGDNTEAFF. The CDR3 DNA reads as TGTGCCAGCAGCTTAGCGACAGGGGATAACACTGAAGCTTTCTTT.

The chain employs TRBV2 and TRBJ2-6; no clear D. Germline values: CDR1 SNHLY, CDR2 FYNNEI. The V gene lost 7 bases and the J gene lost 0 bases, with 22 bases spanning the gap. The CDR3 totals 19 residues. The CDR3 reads CASIEIEGRVSSGANVLTF. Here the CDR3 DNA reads TGTGCCAGCATAGAAATCGAAGGTAGAGTAAGCTCTGGGGCCAACGTCCTGACTTTC.

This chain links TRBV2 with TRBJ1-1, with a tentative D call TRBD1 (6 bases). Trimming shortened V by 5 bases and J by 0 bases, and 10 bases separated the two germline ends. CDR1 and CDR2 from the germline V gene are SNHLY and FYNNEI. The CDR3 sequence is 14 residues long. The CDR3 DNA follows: TGTGCCAGCAGTAAAGACAGGTTGAACACTGAAGCTTTCTTT. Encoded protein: CASSKDRLNTEAFF.

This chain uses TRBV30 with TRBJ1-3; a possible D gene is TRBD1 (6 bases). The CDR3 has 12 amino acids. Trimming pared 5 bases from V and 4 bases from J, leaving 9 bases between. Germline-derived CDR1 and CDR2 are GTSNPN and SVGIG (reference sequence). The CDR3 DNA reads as TGTGCCTGGGACACAGGGGGAAACACCATATATTTT. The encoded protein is CAWDTGGNTIYF.

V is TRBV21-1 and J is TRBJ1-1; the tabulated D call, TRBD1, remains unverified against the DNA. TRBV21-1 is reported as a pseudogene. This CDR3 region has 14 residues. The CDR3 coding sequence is TGTGCCAACTCCCGACAGGGGGCATACAGTGAAGCTTTCTTT. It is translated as CANSRQGAYSEAFF.

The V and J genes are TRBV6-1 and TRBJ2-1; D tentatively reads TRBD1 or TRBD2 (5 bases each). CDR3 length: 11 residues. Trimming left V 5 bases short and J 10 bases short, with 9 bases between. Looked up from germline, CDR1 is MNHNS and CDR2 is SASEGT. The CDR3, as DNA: TGTGCCAGCAGTTATCGGGGCGAGCAGTTCTTC. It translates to CASSYRGEQFF.

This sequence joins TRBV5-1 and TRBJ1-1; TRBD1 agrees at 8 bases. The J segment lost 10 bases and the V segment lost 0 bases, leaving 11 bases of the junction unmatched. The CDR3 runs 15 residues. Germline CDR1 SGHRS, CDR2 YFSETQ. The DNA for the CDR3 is TGCGCCAGCAGCTTGGTGACAGGGGCCGCTTTTGGAGCTTTCTTT. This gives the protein CASSLVTGAAFGAFF.

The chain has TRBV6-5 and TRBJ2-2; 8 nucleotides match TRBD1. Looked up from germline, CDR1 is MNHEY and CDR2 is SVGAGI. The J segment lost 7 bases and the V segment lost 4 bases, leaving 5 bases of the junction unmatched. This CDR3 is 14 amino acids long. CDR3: CASSFRGHIGELFF. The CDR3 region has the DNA TGTGCCAGCAGTTTCAGGGGGCATATCGGGGAGCTGTTTTTT.

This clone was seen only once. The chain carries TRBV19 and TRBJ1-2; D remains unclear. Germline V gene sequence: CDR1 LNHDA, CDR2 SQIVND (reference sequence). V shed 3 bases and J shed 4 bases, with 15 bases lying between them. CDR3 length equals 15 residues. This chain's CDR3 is CASSISWPGPYGYTF. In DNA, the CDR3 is TGTGCCAGTAGTATTTCTTGGCCCGGCCCCTATGGCTACACCTTC.

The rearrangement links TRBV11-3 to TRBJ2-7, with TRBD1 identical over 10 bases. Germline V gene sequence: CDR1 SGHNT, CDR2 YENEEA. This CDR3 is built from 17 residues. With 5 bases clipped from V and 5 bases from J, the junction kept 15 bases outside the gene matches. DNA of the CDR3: TGTGCCAGCAGCCCTCTCCGTATGGGACAGGGGACCCACGAGCAGTACTTC. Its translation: CASSPLRMGQGTHEQYF. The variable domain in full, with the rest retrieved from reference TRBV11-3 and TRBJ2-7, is EAGVVQSPRYKIIEKKQPVAFWCNPISGHNTLYWYLQNLGQGPELLIRYENEEAVDDSQLPKDRFSAERLKGVDSTLKIQPAELGDSAVYLCASSPLRMGQGTHEQYFGPGTRLTVT.

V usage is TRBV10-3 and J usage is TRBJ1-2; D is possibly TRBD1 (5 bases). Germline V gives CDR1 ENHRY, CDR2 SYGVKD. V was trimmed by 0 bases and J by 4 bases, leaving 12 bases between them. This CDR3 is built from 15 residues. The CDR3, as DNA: TGTGCCATCAGTGAGTCTATCGCAGGGACCTATGGCTACACCTTC. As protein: CAISESIAGTYGYTF.

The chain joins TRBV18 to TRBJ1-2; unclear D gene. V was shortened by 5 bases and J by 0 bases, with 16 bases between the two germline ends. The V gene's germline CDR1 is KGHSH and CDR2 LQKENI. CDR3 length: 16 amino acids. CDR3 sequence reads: CASSVRREQPNYGYTF. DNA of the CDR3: TGTGCCAGCTCAGTCAGGCGGGAACAGCCTAACTATGGCTACACCTTC.

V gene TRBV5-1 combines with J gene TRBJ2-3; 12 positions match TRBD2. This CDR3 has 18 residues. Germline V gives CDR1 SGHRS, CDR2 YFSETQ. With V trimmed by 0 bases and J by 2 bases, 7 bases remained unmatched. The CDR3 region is CASSLVSLAGGITDTQYF. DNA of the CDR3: TGCGCCAGCAGCTTGGTTAGCCTAGCGGGGGGGATCACAGATACGCAGTATTTT.

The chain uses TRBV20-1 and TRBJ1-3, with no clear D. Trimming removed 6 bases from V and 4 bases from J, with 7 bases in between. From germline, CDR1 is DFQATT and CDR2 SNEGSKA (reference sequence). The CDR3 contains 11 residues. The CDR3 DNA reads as TGCAGTGCCCTCTCCGGAAACACCATATATTTT. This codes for CSALSGNTIYF.

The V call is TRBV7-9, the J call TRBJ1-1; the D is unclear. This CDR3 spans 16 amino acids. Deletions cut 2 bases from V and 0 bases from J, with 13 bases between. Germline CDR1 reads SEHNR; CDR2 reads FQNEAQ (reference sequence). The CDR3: CASSLIPTLMNTEAFF. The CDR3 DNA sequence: TGTGCCAGCAGCTTAATTCCGACGTTAATGAACACTGAAGCTTTCTTT.

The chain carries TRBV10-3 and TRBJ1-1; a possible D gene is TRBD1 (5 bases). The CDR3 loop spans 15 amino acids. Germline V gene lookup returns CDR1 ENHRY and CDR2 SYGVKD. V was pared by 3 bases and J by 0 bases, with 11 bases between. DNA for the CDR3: TGTGCCATCAGTGATTCTGGGGGAATGAACACTGAAGCTTTCTTT. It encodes CAISDSGGMNTEAFF.

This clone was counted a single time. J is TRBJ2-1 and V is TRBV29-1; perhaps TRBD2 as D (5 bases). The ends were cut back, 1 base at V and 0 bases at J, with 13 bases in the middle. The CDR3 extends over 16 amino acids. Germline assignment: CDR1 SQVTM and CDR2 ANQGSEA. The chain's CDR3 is CSVEAQTRFSYNEQFF. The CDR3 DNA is TGCAGCGTTGAAGCCCAAACTAGGTTCTCCTACAATGAGCAGTTCTTC.

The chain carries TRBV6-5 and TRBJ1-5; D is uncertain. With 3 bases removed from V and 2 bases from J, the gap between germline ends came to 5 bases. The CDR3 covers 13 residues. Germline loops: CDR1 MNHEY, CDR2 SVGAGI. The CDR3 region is CASSYGGNQPQHF. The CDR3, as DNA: TGTGCCAGCAGTTATGGGGGCAATCAGCCCCAGCATTTT.